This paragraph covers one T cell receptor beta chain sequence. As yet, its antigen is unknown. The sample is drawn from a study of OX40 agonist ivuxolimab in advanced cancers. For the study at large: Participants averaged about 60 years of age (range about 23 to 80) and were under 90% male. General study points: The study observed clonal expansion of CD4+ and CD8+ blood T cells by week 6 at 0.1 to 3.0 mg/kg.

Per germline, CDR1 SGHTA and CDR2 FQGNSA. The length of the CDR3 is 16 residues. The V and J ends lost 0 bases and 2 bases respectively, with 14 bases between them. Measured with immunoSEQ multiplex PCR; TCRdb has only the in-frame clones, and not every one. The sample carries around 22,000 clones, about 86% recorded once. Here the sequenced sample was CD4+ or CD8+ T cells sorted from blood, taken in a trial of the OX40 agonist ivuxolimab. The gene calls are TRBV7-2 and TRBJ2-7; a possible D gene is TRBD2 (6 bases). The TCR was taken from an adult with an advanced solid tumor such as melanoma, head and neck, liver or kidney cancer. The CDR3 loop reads CASSLAGGGATYEQYF. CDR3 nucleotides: TGTGCCAGCAGCTTAGCGGGGGGTGGCGCGACCTACGAGCAGTACTTC.